Given below is one T cell receptor beta chain in context. Measured with immunoSEQ multiplex PCR; TCRdb has only the in-frame clones, and not every one. The sample has 70,000 or so clones; roughly 87% are singletons. These data are taken from a study of blood T cell repertoires in COVID-19. Turning to the study itself: Acute-phase and convalescent COVID-19 samples originated in the United States, Italy and Spain.

The germline V gene encodes CDR1 ENHRY and CDR2 SYGVKD. V gave up 5 bases and J gave up 0 bases; unmatched junction bases: 8. The CDR3 has 17 amino acids. The chain uses TRBV10-3 and TRBJ2-2, with 8 nucleotides matching TRBD1. Sequencing used peripheral blood. The clonotype originates from a man older than 75 with acute or convalescent COVID-19. The CDR3 coding sequence is TGTGCCATCAGTTCCCTAAAGACAGGGGCGAACACCGGGGAGCTGTTTTTT. This encodes CAISSLKTGANTGELFF.